This paragraph covers one T cell receptor (beta chain) sequence. As originally analysed: For nucleated cells, counts were estimated from reference gene primer amplification. The repertoire was sequenced with immunoSEQ multiplex PCR; TCRdb's copy has only in-frame clones and lacks some. V and J calls and clone size are as listed in that table; D and trimming were resolved from the DNA. Of roughly 300,000 clones in the sample, around 86% were seen once. The data originate from a study of blood T cell repertoires in COVID-19. For the study at large: Samples representing acute and convalescent COVID-19 were sourced from the United States, Italy and Spain. Sample material is recorded as cDNA or gDNA derived from T cells, B-cell-depleted T cells, or PBMCs.

Per germline, CDR1 MDHEN and CDR2 SYDVKM. CDR3 length: 16 residues. Trimming removed 3 bases from V and 2 bases from J, with 11 bases in between. The chain joins TRBV28 to TRBJ2-6, with D unclear. This receptor was identified in a woman aged 50 to 60 with acute or convalescent COVID-19. What was sequenced was peripheral blood. The CDR3 here is CASSFDRVTGANVLTF. CDR3 nucleotides: TGTGCCAGCAGTTTCGATCGAGTAACTGGGGCCAACGTCCTGACTTTC.